This T cell receptor (beta chain) was captured in a study of early T cells in non-severe SARS-CoV-2 infection. TCRdb fed the 5' RACE reads into MiXCR, producing one record per CDR3 protein. Among about 110,000 distinct CDR3 sequences listed, 10% to 15% were seen once. The CDR3 runs to 12 residues. Deletions cut 2 bases from V and 8 bases from J, with 6 bases between. Source: whole blood, taken at baseline. The J gene is TRBJ1-4, the V gene TRBV12-3 or TRBV12-4; D not certain. This receptor was obtained from an adult who was a healthcare worker with PCR-confirmed SARS-CoV-2 infection or an uninfected control (not recorded which). CDR3 bases: TGTGCCAGCAGTTTACGGCGAGAAAAACTGTTTTTT. Translating it yields CASSLRREKLFF.